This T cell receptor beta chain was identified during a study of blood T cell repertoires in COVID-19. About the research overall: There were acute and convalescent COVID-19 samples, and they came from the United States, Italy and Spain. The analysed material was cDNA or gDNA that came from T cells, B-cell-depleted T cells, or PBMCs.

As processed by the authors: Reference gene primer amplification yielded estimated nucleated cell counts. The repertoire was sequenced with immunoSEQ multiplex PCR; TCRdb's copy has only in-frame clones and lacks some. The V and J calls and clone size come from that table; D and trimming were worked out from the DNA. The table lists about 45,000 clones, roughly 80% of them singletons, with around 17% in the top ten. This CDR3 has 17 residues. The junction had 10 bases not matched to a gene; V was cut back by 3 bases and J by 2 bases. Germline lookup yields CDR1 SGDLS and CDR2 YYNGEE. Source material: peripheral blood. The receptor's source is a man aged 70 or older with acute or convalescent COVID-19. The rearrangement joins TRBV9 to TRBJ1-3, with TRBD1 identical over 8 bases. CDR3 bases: TGTGCCAGCAGCGCCGGTCCCCCAGGGGGCACTGGAAACACCATATATTTT. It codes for CASSAGPPGGTGNTIYF.